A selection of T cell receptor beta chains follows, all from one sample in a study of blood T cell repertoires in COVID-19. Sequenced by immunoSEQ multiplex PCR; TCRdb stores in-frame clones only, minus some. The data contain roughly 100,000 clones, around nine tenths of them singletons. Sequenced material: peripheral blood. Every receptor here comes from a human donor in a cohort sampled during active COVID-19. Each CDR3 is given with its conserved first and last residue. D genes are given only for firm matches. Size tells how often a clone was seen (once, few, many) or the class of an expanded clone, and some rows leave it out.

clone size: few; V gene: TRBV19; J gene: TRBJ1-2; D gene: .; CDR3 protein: CASSMRGRNGYTF; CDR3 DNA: TGTGCCAGTAGTATGAGAGGGCGTAATGGCTACACCTTC
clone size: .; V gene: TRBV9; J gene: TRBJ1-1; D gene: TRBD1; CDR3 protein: CASSVEQGANTEAFF; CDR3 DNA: TGTGCCAGCAGCGTAGAGCAGGGGGCTAACACTGAAGCTTTCTTT
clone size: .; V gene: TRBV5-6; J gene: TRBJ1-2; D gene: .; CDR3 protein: CASSLADRSNYGYTF; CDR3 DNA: TGTGCCAGCAGCTTGGCAGACAGATCAAACTATGGCTACACCTTC
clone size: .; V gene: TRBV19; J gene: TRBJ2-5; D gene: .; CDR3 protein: CASSILGSRETQYF; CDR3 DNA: TGTGCCAGTAGTATATTGGGGAGTCGGGAGACCCAGTACTTC
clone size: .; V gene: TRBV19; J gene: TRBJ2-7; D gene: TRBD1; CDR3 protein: CASRSWDRDSYEQYF; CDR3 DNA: TGTGCCAGTAGGAGTTGGGACAGGGACTCCTACGAGCAGTACTTC
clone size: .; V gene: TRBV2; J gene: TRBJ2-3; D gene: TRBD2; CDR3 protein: CASSREGTDTQYF; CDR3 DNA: TGTGCCAGCTCCCGGGAGGGCACAGATACGCAGTATTTT
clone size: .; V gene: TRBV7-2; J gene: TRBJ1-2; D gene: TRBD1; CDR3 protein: CASSFGQGGYGYTF; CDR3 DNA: TGTGCCAGCAGCTTCGGACAGGGGGGCTATGGCTACACCTTC
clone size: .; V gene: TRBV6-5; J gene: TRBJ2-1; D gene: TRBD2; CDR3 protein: CASSRRTSGGNEQFF; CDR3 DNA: TGTGCCAGCAGCCGTAGGACTAGCGGGGGTAATGAGCAGTTCTTC
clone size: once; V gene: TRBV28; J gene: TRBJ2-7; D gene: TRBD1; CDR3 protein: CASSETGGNYEQYF; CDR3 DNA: TGTGCCAGCAGCGAAACAGGGGGCAACTACGAGCAGTACTTC
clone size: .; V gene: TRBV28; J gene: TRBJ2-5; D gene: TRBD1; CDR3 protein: CASSRTGTGQYF; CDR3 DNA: TGTGCCAGCAGCCGGACAGGGACTGGCCAGTACTTC
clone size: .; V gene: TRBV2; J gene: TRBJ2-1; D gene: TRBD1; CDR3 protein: CASSKQGVTPDEQFF; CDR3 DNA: TGTGCCAGCAGCAAACAGGGGGTGACCCCCGATGAGCAGTTCTTC
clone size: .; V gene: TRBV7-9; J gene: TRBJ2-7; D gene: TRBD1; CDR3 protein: CATGTVNLPSYEQYF; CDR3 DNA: TGTGCCACCGGGACAGTCAATCTACCTTCCTACGAGCAGTACTTC
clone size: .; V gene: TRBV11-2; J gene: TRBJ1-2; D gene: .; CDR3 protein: CASSFRARGIAYGYTF; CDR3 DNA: TGTGCCAGCAGTTTTCGTGCTAGGGGTATAGCCTATGGCTACACCTTC
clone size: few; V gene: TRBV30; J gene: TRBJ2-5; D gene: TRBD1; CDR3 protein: CAWSRDRGETQYF; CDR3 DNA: TGTGCCTGGAGCCGGGACAGGGGTGAGACCCAGTACTTC
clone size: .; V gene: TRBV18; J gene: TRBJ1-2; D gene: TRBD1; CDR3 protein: CASSPLGQGDGYTF; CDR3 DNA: TGTGCCAGCTCACCCCTAGGACAGGGGGATGGCTACACCTTC
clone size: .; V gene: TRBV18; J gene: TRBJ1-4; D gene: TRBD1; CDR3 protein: CASSPQGANEKLFF; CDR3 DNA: TGTGCCAGCTCACCCCAGGGGGCTAATGAAAAACTGTTTTTT
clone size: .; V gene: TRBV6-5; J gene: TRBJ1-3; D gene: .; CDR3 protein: CASSYGQVGNTIYF; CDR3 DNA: TGTGCCAGCAGTTACGGCCAGGTTGGAAACACCATATATTTT
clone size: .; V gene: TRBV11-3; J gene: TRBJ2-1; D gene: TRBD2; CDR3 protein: CASSLTFRGEKQFF; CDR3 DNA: TGTGCCAGCAGCCTCACTTTCCGGGGGGAAAAGCAGTTCTTC
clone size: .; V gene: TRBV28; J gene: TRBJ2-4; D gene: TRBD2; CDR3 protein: CASSPGTSGRGNIQYF; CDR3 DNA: TGTGCCAGCAGTCCCGGGACTAGCGGGAGGGGAAACATTCAGTACTTC
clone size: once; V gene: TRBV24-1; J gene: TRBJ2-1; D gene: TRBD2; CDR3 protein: CATSGGSGSKSVYNEQFF; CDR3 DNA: TGTGCCACCAGTGGAGGTAGCGGGAGTAAAAGTGTCTACAATGAGCAGTTCTTC
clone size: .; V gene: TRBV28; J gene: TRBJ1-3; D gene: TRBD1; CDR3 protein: CASSLQGGRSGNTIYF; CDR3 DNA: TGTGCCAGCAGTTTACAGGGGGGACGCTCTGGAAACACCATATATTTT
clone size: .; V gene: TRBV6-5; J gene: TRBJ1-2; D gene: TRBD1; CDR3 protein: CASSYSTGVVYGYTF; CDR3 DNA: TGTGCCAGCAGTTACTCGACAGGGGTTGTCTATGGCTACACCTTC
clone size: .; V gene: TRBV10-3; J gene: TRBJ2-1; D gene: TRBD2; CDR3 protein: CAISRTSEHNEQFF; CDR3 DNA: TGTGCCATCAGCCGGACTAGCGAACACAATGAGCAGTTCTTC
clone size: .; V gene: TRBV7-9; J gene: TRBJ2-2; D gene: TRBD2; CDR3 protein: CASSLLAGGPRTGELFF; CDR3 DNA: TGTGCCAGCAGCTTATTAGCGGGAGGGCCGCGGACCGGGGAGCTGTTTTTT
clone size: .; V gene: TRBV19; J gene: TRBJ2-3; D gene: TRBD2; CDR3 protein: CASSRTSGGPDTQYF; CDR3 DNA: TGTGCCAGTAGTCGGACTAGCGGCGGGCCAGATACGCAGTATTTT
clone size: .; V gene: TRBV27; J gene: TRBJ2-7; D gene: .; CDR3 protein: CASSPDRLAYEQYF; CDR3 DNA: TGTGCCAGCAGTCCCGACAGGTTGGCCTACGAGCAGTACTTC
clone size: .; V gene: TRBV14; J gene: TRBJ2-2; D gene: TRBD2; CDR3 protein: CASSPPGLKNTGELFF; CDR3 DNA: TGTGCCAGCAGCCCACCGGGACTAAAAAACACCGGGGAGCTGTTTTTT
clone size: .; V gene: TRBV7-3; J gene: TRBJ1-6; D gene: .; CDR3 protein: CASSLTAGLSPNSPLHF; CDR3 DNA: TGTGCCAGCAGCTTGACGGCAGGCCTGTCCCCAAATTCACCCCTCCACTTT
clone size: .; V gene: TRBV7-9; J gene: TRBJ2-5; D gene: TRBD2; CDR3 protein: CASTPLAGVQETQYF; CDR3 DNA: TGTGCCAGCACCCCACTAGCGGGAGTTCAAGAGACCCAGTACTTC
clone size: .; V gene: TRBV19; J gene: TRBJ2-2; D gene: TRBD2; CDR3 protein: CASSILRGGPTGELFF; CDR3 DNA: TGTGCCAGTAGTATTTTGAGGGGAGGGCCTACCGGGGAGCTGTTTTTT
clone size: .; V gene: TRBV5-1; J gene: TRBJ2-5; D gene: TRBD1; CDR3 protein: CASSFSGGAGTQYF; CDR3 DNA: TGCGCCAGCAGCTTTTCAGGGGGCGCGGGGACCCAGTACTTC
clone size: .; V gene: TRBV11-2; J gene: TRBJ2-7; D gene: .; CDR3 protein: CASSLPGEQYF; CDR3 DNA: TGTGCCAGCAGCCTCCCCGGGGAGCAGTACTTC
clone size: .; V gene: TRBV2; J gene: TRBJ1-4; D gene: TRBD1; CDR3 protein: CASRKGTGEDLREKLFF; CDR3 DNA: TGTGCCAGCAGAAAGGGGACAGGGGAGGATCTACGCGAAAAACTGTTTTTT
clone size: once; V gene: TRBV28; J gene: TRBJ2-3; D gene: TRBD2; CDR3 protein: CASSRGRTSGDTQYF; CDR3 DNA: TGTGCCAGCAGTAGAGGCCGAACTAGCGGAGATACGCAGTATTTT
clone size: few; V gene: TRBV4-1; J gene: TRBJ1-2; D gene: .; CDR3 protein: CASSQDVQNYGYTF; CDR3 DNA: TGCGCCAGCAGCCAAGACGTACAGAACTATGGCTACACCTTC
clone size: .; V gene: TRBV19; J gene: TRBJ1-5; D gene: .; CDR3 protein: CASSIGGFRNQPQHF; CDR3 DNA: TGTGCCAGTAGTATCGGCGGGTTTAGGAATCAGCCCCAGCATTTT
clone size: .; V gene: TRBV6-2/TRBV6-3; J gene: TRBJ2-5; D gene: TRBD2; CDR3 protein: CASSGPRGRGETQYF; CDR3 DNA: TGTGCCAGCAGTGGACCTCGGGGGAGGGGAGAGACCCAGTACTTC
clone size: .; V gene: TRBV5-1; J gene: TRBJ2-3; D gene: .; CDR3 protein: CASSLEDKRLGDTQYF; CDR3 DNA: TGCGCCAGCAGCTTGGAGGACAAGAGGTTGGGAGATACGCAGTATTTT
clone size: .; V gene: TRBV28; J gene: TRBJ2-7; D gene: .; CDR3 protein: CASSFVARNEQYF; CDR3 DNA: TGTGCCAGCAGTTTCGTGGCGAGGAACGAGCAGTACTTC
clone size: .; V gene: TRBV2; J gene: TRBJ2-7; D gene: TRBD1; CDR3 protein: CASSRQGSPYEQYF; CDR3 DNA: TGTGCCAGCAGCCGACAGGGGTCCCCCTACGAGCAGTACTTC
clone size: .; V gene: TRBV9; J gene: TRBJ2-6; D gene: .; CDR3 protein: CASTLSGPGANVLTF; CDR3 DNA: TGTGCCAGCACCCTCTCTGGGCCTGGGGCCAACGTCCTGACTTTC
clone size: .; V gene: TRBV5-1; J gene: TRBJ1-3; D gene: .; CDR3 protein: CASSPQADSGNTIYF; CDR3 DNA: TGCGCCAGCAGCCCACAGGCCGACTCTGGAAACACCATATATTTT
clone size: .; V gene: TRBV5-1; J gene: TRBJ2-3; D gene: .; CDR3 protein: CASRGSVGTDTQYF; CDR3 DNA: TGCGCCAGCCGGGGAAGCGTTGGCACAGATACGCAGTATTTT
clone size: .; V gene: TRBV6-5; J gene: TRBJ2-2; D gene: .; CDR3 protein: CASSLQALELFF; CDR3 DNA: TGTGCCAGCAGTCTCCAGGCTTTAGAGCTGTTTTTT
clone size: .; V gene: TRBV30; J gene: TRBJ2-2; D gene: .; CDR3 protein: CAWSGPRGGELFF; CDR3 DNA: TGTGCCTGGAGCGGACCCAGGGGTGGGGAGCTGTTTTTT
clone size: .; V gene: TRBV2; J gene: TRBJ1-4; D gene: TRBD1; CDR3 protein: CANGQGPRGLFF; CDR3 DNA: TGTGCCAACGGACAGGGCCCCCGGGGATTGTTTTTT
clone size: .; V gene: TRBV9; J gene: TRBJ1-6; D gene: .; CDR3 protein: CASSVDLNSPLHF; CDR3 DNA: TGTGCCAGCAGCGTAGATCTGAATTCACCCCTCCACTTT
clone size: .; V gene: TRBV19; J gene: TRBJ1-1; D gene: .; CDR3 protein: CASSMTRQSTEAFF; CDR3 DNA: TGTGCCAGTAGTATGACCCGACAGTCCACTGAAGCTTTCTTT
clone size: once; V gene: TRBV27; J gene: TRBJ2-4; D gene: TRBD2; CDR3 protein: CASSLRLAGPQDIQYF; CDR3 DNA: TGTGCCAGCAGTTTAAGACTAGCGGGACCCCAGGACATTCAGTACTTC
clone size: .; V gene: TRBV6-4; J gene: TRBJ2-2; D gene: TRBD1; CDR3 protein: CASSDGQDTGELFF; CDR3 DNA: TGTGCCAGCAGTGACGGACAGGACACCGGGGAGCTGTTTTTT
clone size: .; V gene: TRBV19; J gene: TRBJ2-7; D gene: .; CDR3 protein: CATRSDRRGSYEQYF; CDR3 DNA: TGTGCCACCCGGAGTGACAGGAGAGGTTCGTACGAGCAGTACTTC
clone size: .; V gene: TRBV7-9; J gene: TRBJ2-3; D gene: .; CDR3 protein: CASSWDSESTDTQYF; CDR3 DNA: TGTGCCAGCAGCTGGGATAGCGAGAGCACAGATACGCAGTATTTT